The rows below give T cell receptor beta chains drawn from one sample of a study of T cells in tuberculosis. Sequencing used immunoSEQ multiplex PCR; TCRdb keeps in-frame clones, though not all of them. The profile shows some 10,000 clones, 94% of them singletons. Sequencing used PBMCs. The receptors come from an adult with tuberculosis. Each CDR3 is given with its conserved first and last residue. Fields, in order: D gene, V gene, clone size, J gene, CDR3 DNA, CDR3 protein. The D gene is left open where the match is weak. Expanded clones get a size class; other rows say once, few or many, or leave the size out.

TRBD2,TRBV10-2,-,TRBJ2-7,TGCGCCAGTACTGGGAGGGCCTACGAGCAGTACTTC,CASTGRAYEQYF
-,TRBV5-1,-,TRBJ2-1,TGCGCCAGCAGCGTGGGACTCTCCTACAATGAGCAGTTCTTC,CASSVGLSYNEQFF
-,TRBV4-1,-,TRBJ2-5,TGCGCCAGCAGCCATGAAGACTCGCCGAGGGAGACCCAGTACTTC,CASSHEDSPRETQYF
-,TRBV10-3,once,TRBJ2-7,TGTGCCATCGGGACTTACGAGCAGTACTTC,CAIGTYEQYF
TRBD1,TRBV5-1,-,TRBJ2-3,TGCGCCAGCAGCCCGGGACAGGGTTTCACAGATACGCAGTATTTT,CASSPGQGFTDTQYF
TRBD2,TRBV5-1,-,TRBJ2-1,TGCGCCAGCAGCTTTGACAGCGGGGGCTGGGGGCAGTTCTTC,CASSFDSGGWGQFF
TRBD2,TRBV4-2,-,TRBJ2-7,TGTGCCAGCAGCCAAGATCTTCCTCGGGACTATTCCTACGAGCAGTACTTC,CASSQDLPRDYSYEQYF
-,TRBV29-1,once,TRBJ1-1,TGCAGCGCCCCAATAGGGGGCACTGAAGCTTTCTTT,CSAPIGGTEAFF
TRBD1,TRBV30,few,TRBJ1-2,TGTGCCTTCCACCGGGACAGGGTGGATGGCTACACCTTC,CAFHRDRVDGYTF
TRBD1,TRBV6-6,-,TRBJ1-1,TGTGCCAGCCGCGGACAGGGCGGGACTGAAGCTTTCTTT,CASRGQGGTEAFF
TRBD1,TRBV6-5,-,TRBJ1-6,TGTGCCAGCAGTCCGTTACAGGGGAGGTCACCCCTCCACTTT,CASSPLQGRSPLHF
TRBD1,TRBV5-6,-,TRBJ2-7,TGTGCCAGCAGCTTGGCAGGGGGCCCCTACGAGCAGTACTTC,CASSLAGGPYEQYF
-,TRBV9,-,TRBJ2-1,TGTGCCAGCAGCATACCTACTAGTGAGCAGTTCTTC,CASSIPTSEQFF
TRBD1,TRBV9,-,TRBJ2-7,TGTGCCAGCACCGTTGGGACAGTCCCCTACGAGCAGTACTTC,CASTVGTVPYEQYF
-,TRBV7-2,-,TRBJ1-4,TGTGCCAGCAGCCCCCGATGGGGGCTTAATGAAAAACTGTTTTTT,CASSPRWGLNEKLFF
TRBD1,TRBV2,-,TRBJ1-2,TGTGCCAGCAGTGTTTCAGGGGGGACGTATGGCTACACCTTC,CASSVSGGTYGYTF
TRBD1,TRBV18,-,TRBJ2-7,TGTGCCAGCTCACTAGGGCAGGGGGACTCCTACGAGCAGTACTTC,CASSLGQGDSYEQYF
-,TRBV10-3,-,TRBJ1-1,TGTGCCATCAGTGAGTCTGGGGGGGCGGCTTTCTTT,CAISESGGAAFF
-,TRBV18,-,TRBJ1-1,TGTGCCAGCTCACCCGGCAGGGGGAACACTGAAGCTTTCTTT,CASSPGRGNTEAFF
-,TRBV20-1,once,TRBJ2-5,TGCAGTGCACAGGGCCAGTACTTC,CSAQGQYF
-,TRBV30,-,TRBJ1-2,TGTGCCTGGAGTGTAGGAGGGGAATGGGTCGGCTACACCTTC,CAWSVGGEWVGYTF
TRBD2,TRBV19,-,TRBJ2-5,TGTGCCAGTAGTATAAAAGGGACTAGCGGGACAGAGACCCAGTACTTC,CASSIKGTSGTETQYF
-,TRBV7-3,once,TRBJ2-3,TGTGCCAGCAGCCCAACCCCGGGAAAAACAGATACGCAGTATTTT,CASSPTPGKTDTQYF
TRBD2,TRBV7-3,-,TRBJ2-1,TGTGCCAGCAGCCCATTCGGGGGGACTCACTCCTACAATGAGCAGTTCTTC,CASSPFGGTHSYNEQFF
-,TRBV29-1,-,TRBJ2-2,TGCAGCGCTGGGACACCGAACACCGGGGAGCTGTTTTTT,CSAGTPNTGELFF
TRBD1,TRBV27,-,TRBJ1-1,TGTGCCAGCACCCCCAGGACAGGGGTGAGTACTGAAGCTTTCTTT,CASTPRTGVSTEAFF
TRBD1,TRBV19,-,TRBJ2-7,TGTGCCAGTAGTATTGGAGGGACAGGGGGCACCGAGCAGTACTTC,CASSIGGTGGTEQYF
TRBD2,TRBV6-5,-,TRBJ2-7,TGTGCCAGCAGTTACTCGACTAGCGGGGGCTACGAGCAGTACTTC,CASSYSTSGGYEQYF
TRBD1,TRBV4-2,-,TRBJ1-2,TGTGCCAGCAGCCAACCTGGGACAGGGAAACGGGGCTACACCTTC,CASSQPGTGKRGYTF
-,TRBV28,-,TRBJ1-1,TGTGCCAGCAGTCTTGACAGGTTCACTGAAGCTTTCTTT,CASSLDRFTEAFF
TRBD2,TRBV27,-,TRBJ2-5,TGTGCCAGCAGTGTTGTAGCGGGGGTTGGAGAGACCCAGTACTTC,CASSVVAGVGETQYF
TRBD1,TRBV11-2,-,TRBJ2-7,TGTGCCAGCAGCTTAGGACGGACAGGGGACGGCGAGCAGTACTTC,CASSLGRTGDGEQYF
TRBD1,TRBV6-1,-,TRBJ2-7,TGTGCCAGCAGGGACAGGGGCCACGAGCAGTACTTC,CASRDRGHEQYF
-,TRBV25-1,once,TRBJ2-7,TGTGCCCCCGACAGGTTCAACGAGCAGTACTTC,CAPDRFNEQYF
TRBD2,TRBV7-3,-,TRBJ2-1,TGTGCCAGCAGCCCTTCGACTAGCGGGGAGTACAATGAGCAGTTCTTC,CASSPSTSGEYNEQFF
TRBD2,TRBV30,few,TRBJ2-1,TGTGCCTGGAGCAACGGGGGGGCATTGTCGAATGAGCAGTTCTTC,CAWSNGGALSNEQFF
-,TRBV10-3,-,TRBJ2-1,TGTGCCATAGGCAGAGCGGAAACCCCCGAGCAGTTCTTC,CAIGRAETPEQFF
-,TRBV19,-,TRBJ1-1,TGTGCCAGTAGTACGCAGGTGAACACTGAAGCTTTCTTT,CASSTQVNTEAFF
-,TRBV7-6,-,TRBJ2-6,TGTGCCAGCAGCCCGCTAGGGGGGGCTGGGGCCAACGTCCTGACTTTC,CASSPLGGAGANVLTF
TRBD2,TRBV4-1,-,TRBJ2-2,TGCGCCAGCAGCCAAGAATCCAGCGGGAGGGTCATTCGGGCCGGGGAGCTGTTTTTT,CASSQESSGRVIRAGELFF